This passage covers 5 T cell receptor beta chains from one sample sequenced in a study of type 1 and type 2 diabetes patients. The PCR template was genomic DNA. A primer set of 30 forward and 13 reverse primers amplified the CDR3. TCRdb passed the multiplex PCR reads through MiXCR, listing each CDR3 protein once. Of more than 250,000 distinct CDR3 sequences listed, 40% to 50% are singletons. The sample comprised peripheral blood mononuclear cells (PBMCs). The source of these receptors is a man younger than 30 with type 2 diabetes.

The chain couples TRBV6-1 to TRBJ2-5, with TRBD1 matching over 7 bases. The CDR3 length is 14 residues. Germline V CDR1 and CDR2: MNHNS, SASEGT. V shed 6 bases, J shed 5 bases, and the junction held 9 bases outside the gene matches. The DNA for the CDR3 is TGTGCCAGCAGCGGCAGGGGGATGAAGGAGACCCAGTACTTC. Amino acid sequence: CASSGRGMKETQYF.

This clonotype came up once. CDR3 region: CASYDPESTTQYF. Here the CDR3 DNA reads TGTGCCAGCTATGACCCGGAATCGACGACCCAGTACTTC. The J gene is TRBJ2-5, the V gene TRBV19; D remains ambiguous. The CDR3 consists of 13 residues. Germline loops: CDR1 LNHDA, CDR2 SQIVND (reference sequence). V lost 9 bases, J lost 7 bases, and 18 bases lay in between. Filled out from reference TRBV19 and TRBJ2-5, the complete variable domain reads DGGITQSPKYLFRKEGQNVTLSCEQNLNHDAMYWYRQDPGQGLRLIYYSQIVNDFQKGDIAEGYSVSREKKESFPLTVTSAQKNPTAFYLCASYDPESTTQYFGPGTRLLVL.

This rearrangement joins TRBV7-2 to TRBJ2-7; D not resolved. V lost 4 bases and J 2 bases, leaving 6 bases between the germline ends. The CDR3 has 12 amino acids. CDR1 and CDR2 (germline): SGHTA, FQGNSA. DNA of the CDR3: TGTGCCAGCAGCTGGCAGGCCTACGAGCAGTACTTC. Residues: CASSWQAYEQYF.

The chain joins TRBV6-6 to TRBJ2-5, with TRBD1 identical over 10 bases. The length of the CDR3 is 13 residues. Germline lookup yields CDR1 MNHNY and CDR2 SVGAGI (reference sequence). The V gene end was trimmed by 5 bases and the J gene end by 9 bases; junction bases not matched to a gene: 6. CDR3 in DNA: TGTGCCAGCAGTGAAAGGGACAGGGGTTCCCAGTACTTC. This sequence encodes CASSERDRGSQYF.

The chain combines TRBV25-1 with TRBJ1-5; D gene unclear. This CDR3 spans 18 amino acids. The germline V gene has CDR1 MGHDK and CDR2 SYGVNS. The germline V and J ends were trimmed by 5 bases and 2 bases, with 22 bases remaining between them. This CDR3 reads CASSSAGWQQEGNQPQHF. CDR3 DNA sequence: TGTGCCAGCAGTTCGGCGGGGTGGCAGCAGGAGGGCAATCAGCCCCAGCATTTT.